This is a list of T cell receptor beta chains from one sample in a study of T cells in Graves' hyperthyroidism and ophthalmopathy. MiXCR, run by TCRdb on the multiplex PCR reads, gives a single entry per CDR3 protein. The sample contains around 300,000 distinct CDR3 sequences, about 14% of which appear only once. The sequencing input was blood. Source of these receptors: a woman in her 30s with Graves' hyperthyroidism that later progressed to Graves' ophthalmopathy. The CDR3 runs from the conserved cysteine through the conserved F or W.

j_call v_call cdr3_aa
TRBJ2-3 TRBV30 CACSSRGPDTQYF
TRBJ2-7 TRBV28 CASSPRTETYEQYF
TRBJ1-5 TRBV10-3 CAISDSNQPQHF
TRBJ2-5 TRBV7-9 CTSSPYGGSGGETQYF
TRBJ2-5 TRBV7-3 CASSSTGLGGETQYF
TRBJ2-7 TRBV27 CASSLAGISTLYEQYF
TRBJ1-1 TRBV25-1 CASSKEGTGLTEAFF
TRBJ1-6 TRBV4-1 CASSPGQGLGNSPLHF
TRBJ2-7 TRBV20-1 CSAPKPAGGSYEQYF
TRBJ2-7 TRBV3-1 CASSQGPPGPYEQYF
TRBJ2-7 TRBV10-3 CAISNGGGTYEQYF
TRBJ2-7 TRBV19 CASSAERLTSNREEYF
TRBJ2-7 TRBV28 CASSPRTSGRGWLYEQYF
TRBJ2-2 TRBV6-1 CASSARSFDTGELFF
TRBJ1-1 TRBV7-9 CASSSLTGTEAFF
TRBJ2-2 TRBV27 CASTPGTSGGELFF
TRBJ2-7 TRBV9 CASSPGLAGGEEQYF